This TCR beta chain derives from a study of blood T cell repertoires in COVID-19. As for the study in general: Samples representing acute and convalescent COVID-19 were sourced from the United States, Italy and Spain.

It was during active infection that Seattle patients were enrolled and then longitudinally followed. Data came from immunoSEQ multiplex PCR; TCRdb stores just in-frame clones and leaves some out. The top ten hold about 3% of the sample, which has hundreds of thousands of clones, roughly 90% seen once. V was pared by 7 bases and J by 1 base, with 10 bases between. Germline CDR1 is LNHDA and CDR2 is SQIVND (reference sequence). The CDR3 consists of 14 residues. The receptor's source is a woman under 40 with COVID-19, enrolled during active disease. The V and J genes are TRBV19 and TRBJ1-4, with a possible D match to TRBD1 (5 bases). Specimen: peripheral blood. The DNA of the CDR3 is TGTGCCAGTACCCGGGGGGTAACTAATGAAAAACTGTTTTTT. This codes for CASTRGVTNEKLFF.